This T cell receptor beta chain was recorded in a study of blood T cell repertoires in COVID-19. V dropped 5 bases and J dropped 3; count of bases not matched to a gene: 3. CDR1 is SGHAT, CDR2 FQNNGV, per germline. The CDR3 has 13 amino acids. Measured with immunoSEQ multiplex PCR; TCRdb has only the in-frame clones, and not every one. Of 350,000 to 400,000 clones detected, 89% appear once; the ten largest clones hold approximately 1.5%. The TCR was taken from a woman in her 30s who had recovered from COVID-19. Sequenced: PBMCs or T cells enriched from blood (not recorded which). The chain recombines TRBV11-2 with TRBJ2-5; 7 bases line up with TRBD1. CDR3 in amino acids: CASSLRGKETQYF. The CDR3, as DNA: TGTGCCAGCAGCCTCAGGGGGAAAGAGACCCAGTACTTC. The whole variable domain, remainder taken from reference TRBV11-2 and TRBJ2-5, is EAGVAQSPRYKIIEKRQSVAFWCNPISGHATLYWYQQILGQGPKLLIQFQNNGVVDDSQLPKDRFSAERLKGVDSTLKIQPAKLEDSAVYLCASSLRGKETQYFGPGTRLLVL.